The clone carrying this TCR beta chain was recorded a few times. These data originate in a study of blood T cell repertoires in COVID-19. For the study at large: COVID-19 samples collected from the United States, Italy and Spain covered acute and convalescent phases.

Per the original data handling: Estimates of nucleated cell counts were drawn from the amplification of reference gene primers. TCRdb keeps only in-frame clones here, not all; method: immunoSEQ multiplex PCR. The V and J calls and clone size are taken from that table; D and trimming were inferred from the DNA. The repertoire holds a few hundred thousand clones, with around 88% as singletons. Between the trimmed V and J ends, which lost 1 base and 1 base, there was a span of 7 bases. This CDR3 has 14 residues. Germline V CDR1 and CDR2: SNHLY, FYNNEI. During active infection, Seattle patients enrolled and were then monitored through disease.

This chain joins TRBV2 and TRBJ1-2; D is unresolved. The TCR was taken from a woman aged 50 to 65 with COVID-19, enrolled during active disease. The source material was peripheral blood. The CDR3 DNA sequence: TGTGCCAGCAGTGAAGGACTGATTAACTATGGCTACACCTTC. Translation gives CASSEGLINYGYTF.